This TCR beta chain is from a study of cytomegalovirus exposure and HLA in healthy donors. The CDR3 has 13 amino acids. The V gene's germline CDR1 is LNHDA and CDR2 SQIVND (reference sequence). V trimming: 7 bases; J trimming: 7 bases; junction bases outside the gene matches: 7. Healthy bone marrow donors supplied every sample. This PCR relied on a set of 60 Vbeta primers and 13 Jbeta primers. As originally analysed: An analysis that came later counted 80 million or so unique TCR beta chains, roughly 11 million shared. Method: immunoSEQ multiplex PCR; TCRdb's copy keeps in-frame clones and lacks some. The V and J calls and clone size come from that table; D and trimming were worked out from the DNA. Of 200,000 to 300,000 clones listed, 80% to 90% are singletons.

The chain combines TRBV19 with TRBJ1-3; 7 bases fit TRBD1. The sequence derives from a woman aged 40 to 50 in good health and CMV-seropositive. Sequencing used PBMCs. The CDR3: CASTTGPGNTIYF. For the CDR3, the DNA is TGTGCCAGTACGACAGGGCCCGGGAACACCATATATTTT.